Below, one T cell receptor beta chain is given with its context. It was 150 to 200 ng DNA, about 30,000 T cell genomes, that sorted-subset replicate PCRs used. TCRdb keeps only in-frame clones here, not all; method: immunoSEQ multiplex PCR. The data show more than 900,000 clones, about 84% seen once. This record belongs to a study of shared clonotypes between healthy human individuals. Overall study: Three plates were used per donor for CD4 naive, three for CD4 memory, two for CD8 naive and one for CD8 memory.

Trimming removed 4 bases at V and 2 bases at J, with 18 bases between. This CDR3 is built from 16 residues. Germline V gene lookup returns CDR1 SGHNT and CDR2 YYREEE (reference sequence). The receptor was isolated from a man aged 18 to 30 in good health. Some clones in this sample may be carry-over from other donors' samples. Sequencing was done on a sample of memory CD4+ T cells from PBMCs. Subset here: CD45RA-negative fraction. The chain combines TRBV5-4 with TRBJ1-2, with D possibly matching TRBD1 (5 bases). CDR3 in amino acids: CASSPSPGRGNYGYTF. The CDR3, as DNA: TGTGCCAGCAGCCCGTCGCCGGGACGTGGGAACTATGGCTACACCTTC.